These 4 T cell receptor beta chains originate from one sample sequenced in a study of regulatory T cells in long-lasting Graves disease (dated by TCRdb to 2020 to 2023). The time point label for this specimen denotes: newly diagnosed GD, antithyroid drugs for less than 3 months. RNA was extracted from PBMCs in TRIzol for both TCR sequencing and RNA sequencing. Library preparation employed multiplex PCR. TCRdb names Illumina HiSeq 4000 as the instrument used. To build TCR beta libraries, CDR3 regions were amplified by Arm-PCR using iRepertoire HTBI primers. TCRdb itself trimmed the public reads at Q25 with fastp, ran MiXCR and retained productive beta chains. All rows with the same CDR3 protein become a single entry with the most common DNA and genes. In all, the sample holds around 500,000 distinct CDR3 sequences, and about 14% of those were seen once. The ten largest clones capture roughly 9.7% of the sample.

These same data were also listed under a study on T cells in Graves' hyperthyroidism and ophthalmopathy.

Source: peripheral blood mononuclear cells (PBMCs), taken at new diagnosis, from a patient treated with antithyroid drugs. These TCRs come from a young man with Graves disease. Donor details come from another sample of the same person, matched by shared clones.

This clonotype was seen many times. V usage is TRBV7-2 and J usage is TRBJ2-3, with 8 bases that match TRBD2. In germline, CDR1 is SGHTA, CDR2 FQGNSA. CDR3 length: 14 residues. Germline trimming cut 8 bases from V and 6 bases from J; bases unmatched to any gene: 10. In DNA form, the CDR3 reads TGTGCCAGCCATCCCGGACTAGCCGGCGATACGCAGTATTTT. It codes for CASHPGLAGDTQYF.

The chain is built from TRBV18 and TRBJ1-2; the match to TRBD1 covers 7 bases. The ends lost 6 bases at V and 8 bases at J; junction bases unmatched: 6. This CDR3 contains 12 residues. CDR1 is KGHSH and CDR2 is LQKENI in the germline V gene. The CDR3, as DNA: TGTGCCAGCTCGGAGACAGGGTGGGGCTACACCTTC. It translates to CASSETGWGYTF.

In its sample, this clonotype was seen many times. The chain recombines TRBV20-1 with TRBJ2-7, with 7 bases lining up with TRBD1. The CDR3 covers 16 residues. V was pared by 3 bases and J by 2 bases, with 13 bases of the junction left unmatched. Per the germline V gene, CDR1 is DFQATT and CDR2 is SNEGSKA (reference sequence). The CDR3 spells CSASPEDREFAYEQYF. The DNA of the CDR3 is TGCAGTGCTAGCCCAGAAGACAGGGAGTTCGCCTACGAGCAGTACTTC.

The V gene is TRBV7-9, the J gene TRBJ1-4; D perhaps matches TRBD1 (5 bases). V gave up 4 bases and J gave up 6 bases, with 9 bases separating them. The length of the CDR3 is 13 residues. In germline, CDR1 is SEHNR, CDR2 FQNEAQ (reference sequence). CDR3 bases: TGTGCCAGCAGCTACGGGACTTATGAAAAACTGTTTTTT. Translating it yields CASSYGTYEKLFF.